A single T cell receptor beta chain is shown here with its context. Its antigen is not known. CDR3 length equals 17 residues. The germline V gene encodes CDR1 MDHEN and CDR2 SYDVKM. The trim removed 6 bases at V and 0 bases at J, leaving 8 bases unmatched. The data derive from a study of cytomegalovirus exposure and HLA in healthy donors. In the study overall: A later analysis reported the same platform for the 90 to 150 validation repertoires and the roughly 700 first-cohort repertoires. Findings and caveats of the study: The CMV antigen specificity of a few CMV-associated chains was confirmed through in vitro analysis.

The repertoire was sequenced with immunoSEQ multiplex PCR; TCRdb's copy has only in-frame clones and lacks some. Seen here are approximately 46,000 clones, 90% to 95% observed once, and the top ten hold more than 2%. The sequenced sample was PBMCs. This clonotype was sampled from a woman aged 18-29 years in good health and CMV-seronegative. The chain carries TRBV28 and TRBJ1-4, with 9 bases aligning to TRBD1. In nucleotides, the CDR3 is TGTGCCAGCAGCCTATGGACAGGGGATGCAACTAATGAAAAACTGTTTTTT. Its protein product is CASSLWTGDATNEKLFF.